Below, 30 T cell receptor beta chains from the same sample are listed, as sequenced in a study of CD8 T cells in Susac syndrome. RNA, at about 0.45 to 1 ug, was reverse transcribed with random hexamers. A single record per CDR3 protein comes from TCRdb applying MiXCR to the immunoSEQ multiplex PCR reads. This table holds 50,000 or so distinct CDR3 sequences, 85% to 95% found once. Specimen: CD8+ T cells from PBMCs. The receptors were sampled from a human donor with multiple sclerosis.

The V and J genes are TRBV30 and TRBJ1-2, with D perhaps matching TRBD1 (6 bases). CDR3 size: 13 residues. Germline CDR1 GTSNPN, CDR2 SVGIG (reference sequence). The V and J ends lost 2 bases and 6 bases respectively, with 13 bases between them. CDR3: CAWSQGLVDGYTF. CDR3 bases: TGTGCCTGGAGTCAGGGGCTGGTGGATGGCTACACCTTC.

The chain uses TRBV2 and TRBJ2-3; TRBD2 matches at 9 bases. The ends lost 6 bases at V and 3 bases at J; junction bases unmatched: 7. The germline CDR1 and CDR2 sequences are SNHLY and FYNNEI. This CDR3 has 15 amino acids. CDR3 residues: CASRHGLAITDTQYF. The DNA for the CDR3 is TGTGCCAGCAGGCATGGACTAGCGATAACAGATACGCAGTATTTT.

The gene calls are TRBV6-5 and TRBJ2-2; the D call may be TRBD1 or TRBD2 (5 bases each). Trimming shortened V by 2 bases and J by 6 bases, and 7 bases separated the two germline ends. From germline, CDR1 is MNHEY and CDR2 SVGAGI. The CDR3 runs 13 residues. The CDR3 region is CASSYEGSGELFF. CDR3 nucleotides: TGTGCCAGCAGTTACGAGGGGTCCGGGGAGCTGTTTTTT.

V and J are TRBV6-1 and TRBJ1-5, with D unresolved. Germline V CDR1 and CDR2: MNHNS, SASEGT. The CDR3 runs 14 residues. Trimming cost V 6 bases and J 5 bases, with 14 bases left between them. The CDR3 protein is CASSAPGIYQPQHF. CDR3 sequence (DNA): TGTGCCAGCAGCGCCCCCGGGATCTATCAGCCCCAGCATTTT.

This chain connects TRBV7-9 to TRBJ2-7; possibly TRBD1 for D (5 bases). Germline V gives CDR1 SEHNR, CDR2 FQNEAQ (reference sequence). Trimming took 3 bases from V and 7 from J, leaving 7 bases between them. CDR3 length equals 11 residues. This CDR3 is CASSLGREQYF. The CDR3 nucleotides are TGTGCCAGCAGCTTGGGGCGGGAGCAGTACTTC. Using reference TRBV7-9 and TRBJ2-7 for the parts outside the CDR3, the full variable domain is DTGVSQNPRHKITKRGQNVTFRCDPISEHNRLYWYRQTLGQGPEFLTYFQNEAQLEKSRLLSDRFSAERPKGSFSTLEIQRTEQGDSAMYLCASSLGREQYFGPGTRLTVT.

The chain combines TRBV4-3 with TRBJ2-1, with D possibly being TRBD1 or TRBD2 (5 bases each). Trimming cost V 2 bases and J 4 bases, with 15 bases left between them. Germline V lookup: CDR1 LGHNA, CDR2 YSLEER. The CDR3 consists of 16 residues. CDR3 region: CASSQTRGALYNEQFF. The CDR3 coding sequence is TGCGCCAGCAGCCAAACGCGAGGGGCATTGTACAATGAGCAGTTCTTC.

The rearrangement uses TRBV19 and TRBJ1-6, with D unclear. CDR3 length: 13 amino acids. Trimming removed 6 bases from V and 7 bases from J, with 10 bases in between. Germline V CDR1 and CDR2: LNHDA, SQIVND (reference sequence). The CDR3 DNA follows: TGTGCCAGTAGGACCTCCTCAAATTCACCCCTCCACTTT. It translates to CASRTSSNSPLHF.

The CDR3, as DNA: TGCAGTGCTAGAGATGAGGGTTGGGAGACCCAGTACTTC. Protein: CSARDEGWETQYF. V usage is TRBV20-1 and J usage is TRBJ2-5, with D possibly being TRBD2 (5 bases). V lost 0 bases to trimming and J lost 5 bases, with 10 bases between them. The CDR3 runs to 13 residues. Germline V lookup: CDR1 DFQATT, CDR2 SNEGSKA (reference sequence).

The chain couples TRBV5-4 to TRBJ2-7, with unresolved D. The germline CDR1 and CDR2 sequences are SGHNT and YYREEE (reference sequence). V lost 2 bases, J lost 1 base, and 7 bases lay in between. This CDR3 comprises 13 residues. The CDR3 nucleotides read TGTGCCAGCAGCTTCCAAGGATCCTACGAGCAGTACTTC. The encoded protein is CASSFQGSYEQYF.

This rearrangement joins TRBV29-1 to TRBJ1-1; no clear D gene. This CDR3 is 14 amino acids long. From germline, CDR1 is SQVTM and CDR2 ANQGSEA. Trimming left V 0 bases short and J 0 bases short, with 8 bases between. The DNA for the CDR3 is TGCAGCGTTGAAGAATTGACTATGAACACTGAAGCTTTCTTT. The encoded protein is CSVEELTMNTEAFF.

Notes on this clonotype: One junction end does not reproduce the germline sequence, and a read error may be involved. The rearrangement uses TRBV9 and TRBJ1-2; unclear D gene. Germline lookup yields CDR1 SGDLS and CDR2 YYNGEE. The CDR3 is made up of 15 amino acids. This chain's CDR3 is CASSVAVTIGYGYTF. DNA of the CDR3: TGTGCCAGCAGCGTAGCCGTGACAATCGGCTATGGGTACACCTTC.

V usage is TRBV6-5 and J usage is TRBJ2-7; D gene unclear. CDR1 and CDR2 (germline): MNHEY, SVGAGI. V shed 0 bases and J shed 2 bases, with 11 bases lying between them. This CDR3 is built from 15 residues. The CDR3 region has the DNA TGTGCCAGCAGTTACTCGGCGGAATGGACCTACGAGCAGTACTTC. It translates to CASSYSAEWTYEQYF.

This clonotype appeared once. The chain has TRBV15 and TRBJ2-5; TRBD1 agrees at 7 bases. CDR3 length: 16 amino acids. The V and J ends lost 0 bases and 3 bases, in that order; junction bases with no gene match: 7. Germline CDR1 and CDR2: LNHNV and YYDKDF (reference sequence). CDR3 region: CATSRDRDRAKETQYF. CDR3 DNA sequence: TGTGCCACCAGCAGAGATCGAGACAGGGCAAAAGAGACCCAGTACTTC.

This clonotype came up once. V usage is TRBV27 and J usage is TRBJ2-7, with TRBD1 identical over 9 bases. The germline gives CDR1 MNHEY, CDR2 SMNVEV (reference sequence). With V trimmed by 5 bases and J by 1 base, 12 bases remained unmatched. This CDR3 contains 17 residues. CDR3 nucleotides: TGTGCCAGCAGTCTACTCAAACCGGGACAGGGTTCCTACGAGCAGTACTTC. It translates to CASSLLKPGQGSYEQYF.

This clonotype came up once. V and J are TRBV6-2 or TRBV6-3 and TRBJ1-1; D is ambiguous. V was trimmed by 5 bases and J by 5 bases, leaving 15 bases between them. The germline gives CDR1 MNHEY, CDR2 SVGEGT. The CDR3 is made up of 14 amino acids. The CDR3 reads CASSPVGRRTEAFF. CDR3 nucleotide sequence: TGTGCCAGCAGTCCCGTCGGGCGGCGTACTGAAGCTTTCTTT.

The chain links TRBV9 to TRBJ2-4; D is perhaps TRBD1 (6 bases). Trimming shortened V by 0 bases and J by 0 bases, and 10 bases separated the two germline ends. The CDR3 consists of 16 residues. Germline loops: CDR1 SGDLS, CDR2 YYNGEE. The CDR3 sequence is CASSVADSLAKNIQYF. The CDR3 region has the DNA TGTGCCAGCAGCGTAGCGGACAGCTTAGCCAAAAACATTCAGTACTTC.

The CDR3 loop is CASSPLRLAPGELFF. CDR3 DNA: TGTGCCAGCAGCCCACTGAGACTAGCCCCCGGGGAGCTGTTTTTT. The chain links TRBV7-9 to TRBJ2-2, with 7 bases matching TRBD2. Germline values: CDR1 SEHNR, CDR2 FQNEAQ (reference sequence). Trimming cost V 5 bases and J 6 bases; bases outside gene matches: 9. This CDR3 comprises 15 residues. The whole variable domain, remainder taken from reference TRBV7-9 and TRBJ2-2, is DTGVSQNPRHKITKRGQNVTFRCDPISEHNRLYWYRQTLGQGPEFLTYFQNEAQLEKSRLLSDRFSAERPKGSFSTLEIQRTEQGDSAMYLCASSPLRLAPGELFFGEGSRLTVL.

The chain uses TRBV25-1 and TRBJ1-2; 9 bases line up with TRBD1. This CDR3 contains 13 residues. CDR1 MGHDK and CDR2 SYGVNS come from the germline V gene. V trimming: 10 bases; J trimming: 4 bases; junction bases outside the gene matches: 7. For the CDR3, the DNA is TGTGCCACCAAGGGACAGGGCATCTATGGCTACACCTTC. Translation gives CATKGQGIYGYTF.

This rearrangement joins TRBV9 to TRBJ2-2; no reliable D call. The V gene's germline CDR1 is SGDLS and CDR2 YYNGEE. The CDR3 length is 16 residues. V was trimmed by 0 bases and J by 0 bases, leaving 9 bases between them. Here the CDR3 DNA reads TGTGCCAGCAGCGTAGTGTGGCAGACGAACACCGGGGAGCTGTTTTTT. This sequence encodes CASSVVWQTNTGELFF.

This chain uses TRBV27 with TRBJ2-2; tentative D call: TRBD2 (5 bases). In germline, CDR1 is MNHEY, CDR2 SMNVEV (reference sequence). The CDR3 runs to 15 residues. The V gene lost 2 bases and the J gene lost 6 bases, with 13 bases spanning the gap. CDR3 sequence reads: CASSLNRGFPGELFF. In DNA form, the CDR3 reads TGTGCCAGCAGTTTAAACAGAGGGTTCCCCGGGGAGCTGTTTTTT.

The CDR3 DNA is TGTGCCAGCAGTACTAGCGGGGGTCAGGGGAATGAGCAGTTCTTC. It encodes CASSTSGGQGNEQFF. The V gene is TRBV6-4, the J gene TRBJ2-1, with 11 bases matching TRBD2. CDR1 and CDR2 from the germline V gene are MRHNA and SNTAGT. This CDR3 has 15 residues. The V gene end was trimmed by 5 bases and the J gene end by 7 bases; junction bases not matched to a gene: 7.

The chain uses TRBV24-1 and TRBJ2-3; D call uncertain. The CDR3 has 13 residues. Germline loops: CDR1 KGHDR, CDR2 SFDVKD. V was clipped by 3 bases and J by 5 bases, with 8 bases between them. The CDR3 protein is CATSDPRQDTQYF. The CDR3 DNA sequence: TGTGCCACCAGTGATCCCCGGCAAGATACGCAGTATTTT.

This chain uses TRBV9 with TRBJ1-4; TRBD1 matches at 8 bases. Germline V lookup: CDR1 SGDLS, CDR2 YYNGEE. The CDR3 runs 14 residues. V lost 5 bases and J lost 5; bases outside the gene matches: 5. CDR3 sequence: CASSLGQGNEKLFF. CDR3 bases: TGTGCCAGCAGTCTCGGACAGGGAAATGAAAAACTGTTTTTT.

J is TRBJ2-7 and V is TRBV13; 8 bases are a match to TRBD1. This CDR3 comprises 20 residues. Germline V gene sequence: CDR1 PRHDT, CDR2 FYEKMQ (reference sequence). The V segment lost 4 bases and the J segment 2 bases; nucleotides outside the gene matches: 22. CDR3 residues: CASSSTPPTGTGNQPYEQYF. The CDR3, as DNA: TGTGCCAGCAGCTCTACGCCCCCAACCGGGACAGGCAACCAACCCTACGAGCAGTACTTC.

The J gene is TRBJ1-1, the V gene TRBV4-1; D remains unclear. Germline V gene sequence: CDR1 MGHRA, CDR2 YSYEKL. V dropped 0 bases and J dropped 0 bases, with 8 bases sitting between them. CDR3 length equals 15 residues. DNA of the CDR3: TGCGCCAGCAGCCAAGATCCCAGCATGAACACTGAAGCTTTCTTT. It translates to CASSQDPSMNTEAFF.

The chain links TRBV5-1 to TRBJ1-5; 9 bases align to TRBD1. The CDR3 contains 15 residues. Germline V CDR1 and CDR2: SGHRS, YFSETQ. Trimming cost V 0 bases and J 4 bases; bases outside gene matches: 2. Here the CDR3 reads CASSLGQGENQPQHF. CDR3 DNA sequence: TGCGCCAGCAGCTTGGGACAGGGGGAGAATCAGCCCCAGCATTTT.

The chain combines TRBV20-1 with TRBJ1-1; D not certain. The ends were cut back, 1 base at V and 6 bases at J, with 9 bases in the middle. The CDR3 spans 12 residues. CDR1 and CDR2 from the germline V gene are DFQATT and SNEGSKA (reference sequence). The CDR3: CSARGMAPEAFF. CDR3 in DNA: TGCAGTGCTAGAGGGATGGCCCCTGAAGCTTTCTTT.

The CDR3 sequence: CASSLVGGAYNEQFF. CDR3 coding DNA: TGTGCCAGCAGCTTAGTGGGGGGTGCCTACAATGAGCAGTTCTTC. This sequence joins TRBV13 and TRBJ2-1; possibly TRBD2 for D (6 bases). Between the trimmed V and J ends, which lost 1 base and 2 bases, there was a span of 9 bases. In germline, CDR1 is PRHDT, CDR2 FYEKMQ (reference sequence). This CDR3 has 15 amino acids.

DNA for the CDR3: TGCGCCAGCAGCTCCACTCAGGGGGCGAGGACGTATGGCTACACCTTC. It encodes CASSSTQGARTYGYTF. The chain is built from TRBV5-1 and TRBJ1-2, with TRBD1 identical over 8 bases. CDR3 length: 16 residues. CDR1 and CDR2 from the germline V gene are SGHRS and YFSETQ. With V trimmed by 3 bases and J by 5 bases, 12 bases remained unmatched.

CDR3 sequence (DNA): TGTGCCAGCAGCGTCGCTGGGGTGTACACCGGGGAGCTGTTTTTT. This sequence encodes CASSVAGVYTGELFF. The V and J genes are TRBV9 and TRBJ2-2; no clear D gene. The CDR3 is made up of 15 amino acids. In germline, CDR1 is SGDLS, CDR2 YYNGEE. Trimming took 2 bases from V and 3 from J, leaving 11 bases between them. Drawing the rest from reference TRBV9 and TRBJ2-2, the complete variable domain is DSGVTQTPKHLITATGQRVTLRCSPRSGDLSVYWYQQSLDQGLQFLIQYYNGEERAKGNILERFSAQQFPDLHSELNLSSLELGDSALYFCASSVAGVYTGELFFGEGSRLTVL.